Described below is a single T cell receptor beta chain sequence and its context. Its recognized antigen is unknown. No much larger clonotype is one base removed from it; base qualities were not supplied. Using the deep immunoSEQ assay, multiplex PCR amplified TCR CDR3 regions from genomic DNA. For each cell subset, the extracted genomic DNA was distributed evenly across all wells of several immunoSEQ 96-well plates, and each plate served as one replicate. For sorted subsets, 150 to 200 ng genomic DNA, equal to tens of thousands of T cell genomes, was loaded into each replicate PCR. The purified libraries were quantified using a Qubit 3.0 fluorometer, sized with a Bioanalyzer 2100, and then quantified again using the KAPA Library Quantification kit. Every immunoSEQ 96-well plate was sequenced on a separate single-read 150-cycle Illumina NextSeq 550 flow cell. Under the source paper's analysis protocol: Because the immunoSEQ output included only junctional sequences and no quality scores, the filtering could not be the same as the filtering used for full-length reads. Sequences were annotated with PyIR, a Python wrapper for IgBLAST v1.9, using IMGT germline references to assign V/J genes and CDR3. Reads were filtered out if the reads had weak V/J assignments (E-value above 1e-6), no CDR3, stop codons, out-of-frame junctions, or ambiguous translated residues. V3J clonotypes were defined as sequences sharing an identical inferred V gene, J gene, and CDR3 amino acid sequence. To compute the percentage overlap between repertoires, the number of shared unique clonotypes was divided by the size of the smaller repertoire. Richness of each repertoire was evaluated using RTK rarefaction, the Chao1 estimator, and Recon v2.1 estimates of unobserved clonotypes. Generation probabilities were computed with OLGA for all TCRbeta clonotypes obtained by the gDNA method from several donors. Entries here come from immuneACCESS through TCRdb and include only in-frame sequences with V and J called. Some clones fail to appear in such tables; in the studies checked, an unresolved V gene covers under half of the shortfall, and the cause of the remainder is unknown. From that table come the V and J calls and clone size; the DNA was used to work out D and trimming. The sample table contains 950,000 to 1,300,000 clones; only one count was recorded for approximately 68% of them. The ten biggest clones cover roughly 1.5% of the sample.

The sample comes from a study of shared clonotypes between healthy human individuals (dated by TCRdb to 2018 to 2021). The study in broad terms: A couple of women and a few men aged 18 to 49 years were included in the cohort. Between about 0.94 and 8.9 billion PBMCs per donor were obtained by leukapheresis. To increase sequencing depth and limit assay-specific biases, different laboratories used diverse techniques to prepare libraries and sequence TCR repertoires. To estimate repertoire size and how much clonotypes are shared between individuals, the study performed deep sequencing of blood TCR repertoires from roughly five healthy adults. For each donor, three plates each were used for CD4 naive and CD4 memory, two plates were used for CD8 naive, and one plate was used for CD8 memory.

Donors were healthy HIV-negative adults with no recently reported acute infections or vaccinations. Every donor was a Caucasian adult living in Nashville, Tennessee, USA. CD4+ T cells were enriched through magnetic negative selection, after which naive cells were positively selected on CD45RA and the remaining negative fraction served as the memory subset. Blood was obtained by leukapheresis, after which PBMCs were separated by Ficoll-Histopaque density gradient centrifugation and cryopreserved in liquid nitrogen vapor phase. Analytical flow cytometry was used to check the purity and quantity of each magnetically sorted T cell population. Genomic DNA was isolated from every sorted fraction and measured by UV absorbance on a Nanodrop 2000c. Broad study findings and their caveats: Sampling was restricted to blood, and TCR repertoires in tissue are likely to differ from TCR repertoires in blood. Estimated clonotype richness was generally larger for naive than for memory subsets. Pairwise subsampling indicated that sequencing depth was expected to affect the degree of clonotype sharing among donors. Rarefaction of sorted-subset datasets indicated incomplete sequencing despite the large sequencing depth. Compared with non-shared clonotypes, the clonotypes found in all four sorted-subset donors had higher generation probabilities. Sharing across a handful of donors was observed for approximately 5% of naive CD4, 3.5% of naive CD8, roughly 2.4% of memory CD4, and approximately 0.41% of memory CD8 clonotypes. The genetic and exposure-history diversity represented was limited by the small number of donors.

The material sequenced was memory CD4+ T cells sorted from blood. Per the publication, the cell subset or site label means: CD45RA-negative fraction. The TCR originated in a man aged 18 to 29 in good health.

The CDR3 here reads CASNPGDSLFQETQYF. The DNA sequence reads TGTGCCAGTAATCCTGGGGACAGCCTGTTTCAAGAGACCCAGTACTTC. Rearrangement joined TRBV19 to TRBJ2-5, with 7 central nucleotides matching TRBD1. Counted from cysteine to phenylalanine, this CDR3 has 16 amino acids. Left in the record is the CDR3 DNA by itself, 48 bases read in frame from the first base. For CDR1 and CDR2, the germline V gene (reference sequence) lists LNHDA and SQIVND. At the junction V is shortened by 7 bases and J by 2 bases; bases outside the gene matches: 13.